The TCR beta chain under discussion was sequenced for a study of PD-L1 blockade in urothelial cancer (dated 2017 in TCRdb). Regarding the research as a whole: Therapy was started in 2014 for all patients, and atezolizumab 1,200 mg was administered intravenously every 3 weeks. Twenty-five of 29 patients were males with bladder-origin urothelial cancer, and about 60% of the 29 reported a prior smoking history. Patients had an ECOG performance status of 0 or 1 and had received between 0 and 3 prior chemotherapy regimens. Blood samples were analyzed at 3 weeks after treatment start (second dose) and at 6 weeks after treatment start. Blood samples gave median yields of approximately 130,000 T cells and some 80,000 unique TCRs, along with a median clonality of around 0.08. An exploratory multi-omic analysis was conducted of the somatic, immune and clinical correlates of response to PD-L1 blockade with atezolizumab in urothelial cancer. TCR sequencing covered pretreatment tumor samples and matched, serially collected peripheral blood taken before and after atezolizumab treatment. Progression-free survival longer than 6 months counted as durable clinical benefit, and TCR features were additionally tested against both progression-free and overall survival. In the same patients who had TCR sequencing, pretreatment tumors also underwent whole exome sequencing and RNA sequencing. Durable clinical benefit was achieved by nine patients and was not achieved by 20 patients. Over 28 patients had pretreatment blood TCR-seq, some 25 had at least one posttreatment blood collection, and some 25 had tumor TCR-seq.

CDR1 SGHKS and CDR2 YYEKEE were looked up in the germline V gene (reference sequence). A distance of 14 bases separates the germline ends of V and J, which lose 1 base and 7 bases respectively. From the cysteine through the phenylalanine, the CDR3 covers 14 amino acids. CDR3 DNA is the only sequence kept; it has 42 bases, read in frame from the first base. To estimate absolute template abundance from read counts, synthetic TCR analog templates were spiked into each PCR. The immunoSEQ assay used bias-controlled V and J gene primers to amplify TCRbeta CDR3 regions from genomic DNA. Sequencing of rearranged TCRbeta segments was performed at approximately 20X coverage. In the paper's pipeline: Sequencing errors were corrected by clustering and CDR3s were annotated against IMGT to assign V, D and J genes. Downstream analyses used only productive TCRbeta rearrangements, leaving out any out-of-frame or stop-codon sequences. To compute clonality, Shannon entropy was normalized by the log of the number of unique productive sequences and then subtracted from one. Clones differing between time points or between blood and tumor were identified using Fisher's exact test with Benjamini-Hochberg correction, with an adjusted p below 0.01 applied as the threshold. The source is immuneACCESS, and TCRdb retained only in-frame sequences with V and J called. Part of the clones is not carried over; for the studies checked, unresolved V genes explain less than half of this, and the remainder is unexplained. V and J calls plus clone size are reproduced from that table; the DNA served to infer D and trimming. The sample table holds roughly 130,000 clones, of which about four fifths were seen once. 3.2% of the sample is in the top ten clones.

On this clone itself: Its recognized antigen is unknown. It has no much larger one-base neighbor in the sample; base qualities were not kept.

What the research found in general, with its limitations: Small sample size (n ≈ 29) and many exploratory analyses mean the results are intended to be hypothesis-generating. Greater expansion of tumor-associated TCR clones in peripheral blood 3 weeks after the start of treatment was observed in patients with durable benefit (n ≈ 20, p = 0.022). Improved progression-free and overall survival was associated with having pretreatment peripheral blood TCR clonality below the median.

The time point label, as the study defines it: pretreatment peripheral blood. The cohort included 29 patients with locally advanced or metastatic urothelial carcinoma who were treated at Memorial Sloan Kettering on a trial protocol. Peripheral blood mononuclear cells were collected pretreatment and during treatment, with between 1 and 8 total time points obtained per patient. The Qiagen DNeasy Blood extraction kit was used to purify genomic DNA from total PBMCs and tumor samples. PBMCs were collected pretreatment and during treatment and were isolated and stored as previously described. This sample comprised PBMCs, obtained around atezolizumab (anti-PD-L1) treatment. This receptor was obtained from a man aged 50 or older with urothelial cancer. This chain is built from TRBV5-5 and TRBJ1-1; the D gene lacks a confident call. The DNA reads as follows: TGTGCCAGCAGCTTGCTCCGACCCGCGGGTGAAGCTTTCTTT. This codes for CASSLLRPAGEAFF.